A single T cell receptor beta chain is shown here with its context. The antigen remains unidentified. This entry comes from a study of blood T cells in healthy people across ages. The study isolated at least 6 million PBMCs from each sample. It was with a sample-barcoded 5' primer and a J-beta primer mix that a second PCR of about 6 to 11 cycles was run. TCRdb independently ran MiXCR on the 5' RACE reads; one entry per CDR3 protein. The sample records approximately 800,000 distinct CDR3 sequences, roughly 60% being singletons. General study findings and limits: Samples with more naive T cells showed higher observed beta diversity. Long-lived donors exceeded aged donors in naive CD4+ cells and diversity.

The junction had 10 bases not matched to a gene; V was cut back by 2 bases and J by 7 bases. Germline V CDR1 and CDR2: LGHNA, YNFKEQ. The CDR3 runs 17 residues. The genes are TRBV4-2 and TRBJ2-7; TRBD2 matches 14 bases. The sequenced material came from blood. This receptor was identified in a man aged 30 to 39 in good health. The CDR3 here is CASSQSGLAGAGWEQYF. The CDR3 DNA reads TGTGCCAGCAGCCAATCGGGACTAGCGGGAGCCGGGTGGGAGCAGTACTTC.